This TCR beta chain was identified during a study of T-cell memory formation after mild COVID-19. This clonotype was found a few times. Trimming at V came to 2 bases and at J to 5 bases, leaving 8 bases not matched to a gene. The CDR3 contains 15 residues. Germline V gene data show CDR1 as MGHRA and CDR2 as YSYEKL. A single record per CDR3 protein comes from TCRdb applying MiXCR to the 5' RACE reads. This table has some 300,000 distinct CDR3 sequences, less than 20% appearing once. The chain is built from TRBV4-1 and TRBJ2-5; 7 nucleotides line up with TRBD2. Sequenced material: PBMCs or a T cell subset sorted from them (not recorded which). The TCR comes from a man aged 18 to 30 who had mild COVID-19 (a few samples of this study predate the infection). Cell type and time point are not known. The CDR3 region is CASSQKGGDRETQYF. The DNA for the CDR3 is TGCGCCAGCAGCCAAAAGGGAGGGGATCGGGAGACCCAGTACTTC.